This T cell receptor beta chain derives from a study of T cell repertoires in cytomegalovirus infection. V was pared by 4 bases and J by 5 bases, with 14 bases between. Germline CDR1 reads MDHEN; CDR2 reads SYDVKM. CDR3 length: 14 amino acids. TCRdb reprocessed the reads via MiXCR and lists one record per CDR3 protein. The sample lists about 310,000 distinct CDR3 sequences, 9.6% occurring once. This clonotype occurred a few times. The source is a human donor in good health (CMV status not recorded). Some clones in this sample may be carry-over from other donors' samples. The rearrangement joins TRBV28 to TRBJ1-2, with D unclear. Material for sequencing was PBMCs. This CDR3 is CASSSRVLQYGYTF. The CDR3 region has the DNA TGTGCCAGCAGTTCCCGGGTTCTACAATATGGCTACACCTTC.